The present entry profiles one TCR beta chain with its context. Its antigen is not known. The sample comes from a study of CD8 T cells in ankylosing spondylitis. The study's findings and limits: What seemed typical of ankylosing spondylitis blood was a TCR beta motif built from 8 or 9 highly homologous variants. Earlier studies detected some motif variants in reactive arthritis synovial fluid and blood. Disease-linked clones were CD8+ and relatively rare in peripheral blood.

Germline CDR1 KGHDR, CDR2 SFDVKD. V lost 0 bases and J 6 bases, leaving 10 bases between the germline ends. The CDR3 contains 14 residues. Quantitative 5'-RACE with molecular barcodes was used to make the TCR beta libraries. TCRdb analysed the 5' RACE reads with MiXCR anew, one entry per CDR3 protein. This sample has approximately 300,000 distinct CDR3 sequences, with about a fifth found just once. This receptor was identified in a female donor with ankylosing spondylitis or in good health (not recorded which). Source material: blood, either unsorted or a sorted T cell fraction (not recorded which). This chain connects TRBV24-1 to TRBJ1-1, with D possibly TRBD1 on 5 matching bases. CDR3 sequence reads: CATSDLQGRPEAFF. The CDR3 DNA is TGTGCCACCAGTGATTTGCAGGGTCGACCTGAAGCTTTCTTT.